A selection of T cell receptor beta chains follows, all from one sample in a study of T cell responses to AZD1222 COVID-19 vaccine. Profiling relied on immunoSEQ multiplex PCR, and the TCRdb table lists in-frame clones only, not all of them. This repertoire shows approximately 150,000 clones, about 91% found once; its top ten account for approximately 3.9%. The sequencing used peripheral blood, collected 28 days after the second AZD1222 dose. These receptors were taken from an adult who received the AZD1222 COVID-19 vaccine. Both conserved end residues are part of each CDR3. Each record gives: CDR3 length, clone size, V gene, J gene, CDR3 protein. For some rows the clone size is stated as once, few or many, or as a class when expanded; others skip it.

len: 17; abundance: -; v_gene: TRBV19; j_gene: TRBJ2-7; CDR3aa: CASTQRASGGAGYEQYF
len: 18; abundance: -; v_gene: TRBV18; j_gene: TRBJ2-1; CDR3aa: CASSPVLAGGRAYNEQFF
len: 15; abundance: few; v_gene: TRBV7-6; j_gene: TRBJ2-1; CDR3aa: CASSKTSGSRGEQFF
len: 16; abundance: -; v_gene: TRBV3-1/TRBV3-2; j_gene: TRBJ2-2; CDR3aa: CASSRLAGGNTGELFF
len: 15; abundance: -; v_gene: TRBV5-8; j_gene: TRBJ1-1; CDR3aa: CASSVLTGVETEAFF
len: 13; abundance: -; v_gene: TRBV13; j_gene: TRBJ2-1; CDR3aa: CASSPTVNNEQFF
len: 14; abundance: -; v_gene: TRBV21-1; j_gene: TRBJ1-3; CDR3aa: CASSKWDGGNTIYF
len: 19; abundance: -; v_gene: TRBV7-8; j_gene: TRBJ2-2; CDR3aa: CASTLRTAGGLGGTGELFF
len: 13; abundance: -; v_gene: TRBV28; j_gene: TRBJ1-1; CDR3aa: CASSPPGSTKAFF
len: 13; abundance: -; v_gene: TRBV6-6; j_gene: TRBJ2-1; CDR3aa: CASSRSEWVEQFF
len: 15; abundance: -; v_gene: TRBV6-2/TRBV6-3; j_gene: TRBJ1-3; CDR3aa: CASSRDSFSGNTIYF
len: 14; abundance: -; v_gene: TRBV3-1/TRBV3-2; j_gene: TRBJ2-7; CDR3aa: CASSLGQEGYEQYF